The 28 T cell receptor beta chains below were found in one sample sequenced in a study of CD8 T cells in ankylosing spondylitis. Using its own MiXCR run on the 5' RACE reads, TCRdb lists one record per CDR3 protein. The sample holds 150,000 to 200,000 distinct CDR3 sequences, around 13% seen once. Input material: blood, either unsorted or a sorted T cell fraction (not recorded which). These receptors were taken from a female donor with ankylosing spondylitis or in good health (not recorded which).

The chain links TRBV3-1 to TRBJ2-5, with D unclear. The germline gives CDR1 LGHDT, CDR2 YNNKEL (reference sequence). The V end lost 7 bases, the J end lost 4 bases, and 13 bases lay between the germline ends. The CDR3 is 13 amino acids. The CDR3 DNA is TGTGCCAGCAACCCGTTAGAGCGAGAGACCCAGTACTTC. Amino acid sequence: CASNPLERETQYF.

This clonotype appeared many times. The chain employs TRBV6-2 or TRBV6-3 and TRBJ2-3; weak D call: TRBD2 (5 bases). This CDR3 region has 14 residues. Germline values: CDR1 MNHEY, CDR2 SVGEGT. V was trimmed by 5 bases and J by 6 bases, leaving 15 bases between them. CDR3 loop: CASSPPASWDTQYF. The CDR3 nucleotides are TGTGCCAGCAGTCCCCCGGCTAGCTGGGATACGCAGTATTTT.

The chain carries TRBV6-1 and TRBJ2-1, with 11 bases fitting TRBD2. J lost 5 bases, V lost 10 bases, and 10 bases had no gene match. The CDR3 has 15 residues. Germline-derived CDR1 and CDR2 are MNHNS and SASEGT. The CDR3 is CAILDLGLADNEQFF. In DNA, the CDR3 is TGTGCCATTCTGGATCTGGGACTAGCGGACAATGAGCAGTTCTTC.

This clonotype was counted at least ten times. The chain combines TRBV29-1 with TRBJ1-4; D is possibly TRBD1 (6 bases). The CDR3 has 15 amino acids. Germline V gives CDR1 SQVTM, CDR2 ANQGSEA. V lost 4 bases, J lost 4 bases, and 16 bases lay in between. The CDR3 reads CSVGGAPPYNEKLFF. CDR3 sequence (DNA): TGCAGCGTTGGGGGGGCGCCGCCATATAATGAAAAACTGTTTTTT.

This clonotype was seen a few times. V and J are TRBV30 and TRBJ2-2, with D perhaps given as TRBD1 or TRBD2 (5 bases each). Germline CDR1 GTSNPN, CDR2 SVGIG (reference sequence). CDR3 length: 13 amino acids. V dropped 0 bases and J dropped 5 bases, with 7 bases sitting between them. Here the CDR3 DNA reads TGTGCCTGGAGTGTGAGGGGTACCGGGGAGCTGTTTTTT. It yields the protein CAWSVRGTGELFF. Based on the CDR3 plus reference TRBV30 and TRBJ2-2, the full variable domain is SQTIHQWPATLVQPVGSPLSLECTVEGTSNPNLYWYRQAAGRGLQLLFYSVGIGQISSEVPQNLSASRPQDRQFILSSKKLLLSDSGFYLCAWSVRGTGELFFGEGSRLTVL.

On this clonotype itself: This may stem from a read error, because a much larger clone lies one nucleotide away. CDR3 coding DNA: TGTGCCAGTAGTGCGACCAACAGGGGTAGGGGTTATGGCTACACCTTC. Translated: CASSATNRGRGYGYTF. This sequence joins TRBV19 and TRBJ1-2, with 7 bases identical to TRBD1. Trimming at V came to 5 bases and at J to 5 bases, leaving 14 bases not matched to a gene. CDR3 length: 16 amino acids. Germline V lookup: CDR1 LNHDA, CDR2 SQIVND (reference sequence).

This clonotype came up many times. This chain joins TRBV18 and TRBJ2-3; D unclear. The ends were cut back, 4 bases at V and 2 bases at J, with 7 bases in the middle. The CDR3 is made up of 13 amino acids. CDR1 and CDR2 from the germline V gene are KGHSH and LQKENI. The CDR3 sequence is CASSLRYTDTQYF. CDR3 in DNA: TGTGCCAGCTCACTGCGGTACACAGATACGCAGTATTTT.

The sample holds many counts of this clonotype. The chain is built from TRBV7-6 and TRBJ1-2; D perhaps matches TRBD1 (5 bases). CDR3 length: 18 residues. V was cut by 5 bases and J by 7 bases, with 29 bases left in between. CDR1 is SGHVS, CDR2 FNYEAQ, per germline. The CDR3 nucleotides are TGTGCCAGCAGCCGAAATCAGGGAGGGGCGATATCTTCCGTTGGCTACACCTTC. Encoded protein: CASSRNQGGAISSVGYTF.

This clonotype was picked up a small number of times. The gene calls are TRBV24-1 and TRBJ2-7; D is possibly TRBD1 or TRBD2 (5 bases each). Germline CDR1 is KGHDR and CDR2 is SFDVKD. The CDR3 is made up of 12 amino acids. V was shortened by 4 bases and J by 5 bases, with 8 bases between the two germline ends. This CDR3 is CATSDQGDEQYF. CDR3 DNA sequence: TGTGCCACCAGTGACCAGGGAGACGAGCAGTACTTC.

This clonotype was recorded a few times. The V call is TRBV5-1, the J call TRBJ2-5; 8 positions agree with TRBD2. The CDR3 runs to 16 residues. Per the germline V gene, CDR1 is SGHRS and CDR2 is YFSETQ. V was pared by 0 bases and J by 4 bases, with 8 bases of the junction left unmatched. CDR3 protein: CASSLAERELAETQYF. Written as DNA, the CDR3 is TGCGCCAGCAGCTTGGCGGAGCGGGAGCTTGCAGAGACCCAGTACTTC.

CDR3 bases: TGCGCCAGCAGCCAAGCGGTGGGGCCCTACAATGAGCAGTTCTTC. Translated, it gives CASSQAVGPYNEQFF. The chain links TRBV4-3 to TRBJ2-1, with D perhaps matching TRBD1 (5 bases). Germline lookup yields CDR1 LGHNA and CDR2 YSLEER. The V gene lost 1 base and the J gene lost 2 bases, with 9 bases spanning the gap. The CDR3 has 15 residues.

The rearrangement joins TRBV20-1 to TRBJ2-7; no firm D call. The length of the CDR3 is 16 residues. The V and J ends lost 6 bases and 2 bases respectively, with 23 bases between them. Germline V lookup: CDR1 DFQATT, CDR2 SNEGSKA (reference sequence). The CDR3 DNA sequence: TGCAGTGCCCAAATGGGTTACAACCCTGGGGCCTACGAGCAGTACTTC. Encoded protein: CSAQMGYNPGAYEQYF.

This clonotype was recorded many times. The chain combines TRBV13 with TRBJ1-2, with D possibly matching TRBD1 (5 bases). Per germline, CDR1 PRHDT and CDR2 FYEKMQ (reference sequence). V gave up 3 bases and J gave up 7 bases, with 27 bases separating them. This CDR3 has 18 amino acids. This CDR3 is CASSFAGTRVGVLSGYTF. CDR3 coding DNA: TGTGCCAGCAGCTTCGCCGGGACCAGGGTGGGAGTTCTATCTGGCTACACCTTC.

This clonotype was picked up a small number of times. V usage is TRBV27 and J usage is TRBJ2-1, with D unresolved. The germline V gene has CDR1 MNHEY and CDR2 SMNVEV (reference sequence). The CDR3 is made up of 16 amino acids. Trimming shortened V by 6 bases and J by 0 bases, and 15 bases separated the two germline ends. The CDR3 is CASSQETANSYNEQFF. The CDR3 DNA is TGTGCCAGCAGCCAAGAAACTGCTAACTCCTACAATGAGCAGTTCTTC.

This clonotype was recorded many times. The J gene is TRBJ2-3, the V gene TRBV18; weak D call: TRBD2 (6 bases). Deletions cut 2 bases from V and 4 bases from J, with 10 bases between. From germline, CDR1 is KGHSH and CDR2 LQKENI. CDR3 length equals 14 residues. The CDR3 here is CASSPASVPDTQYF. CDR3 DNA sequence: TGTGCCAGCTCACCAGCTAGCGTCCCAGATACGCAGTATTTT.

About this clonotype: A single base separates this from a much larger clone, so it may be a read error. The rearrangement links TRBV20-1 to TRBJ2-1; TRBD2 matches at 8 bases. The CDR3 sequence is 16 residues long. Germline V gene data show CDR1 as DFQATT and CDR2 as SNEGSKA (reference sequence). The CDR3 region is CSPRPSGRSSYNEQFF. The CDR3 DNA is TGCAGTCCTAGGCCTAGCGGGCGTAGCTCCTACAATGAGCAGTTCTTC.

This clonotype has only a few counts. The chain is built from TRBV5-6 and TRBJ1-2; no reliable D call. The germline V gene encodes CDR1 SGHDT and CDR2 YYEEEE. Trimming left V 7 bases short and J 0 bases short, with 7 bases between. The CDR3 is 12 residues long. The CDR3 region has the DNA TGTGCCAGCCAGCTAGCTAACTATGGCTACACCTTC. Its protein product is CASQLANYGYTF. The full variable domain, completed using reference TRBV5-6 and TRBJ1-2, is DAGVTQSPTHLIKTRGQQVTLRCSPKSGHDTVSWYQQALGQGPQFIFQYYEEEERQRGNFPDRFSGHQFPNYSSELNVNALLLGDSALYLCASQLANYGYTFGSGTRLTVV.

CDR3 amino acids: CAWRWADANYGYTF. The DNA for the CDR3 is TGTGCCTGGAGGTGGGCGGATGCTAACTATGGCTACACCTTC. The chain combines TRBV30 with TRBJ1-2; unclear D gene. The germline V and J ends were trimmed by 3 bases and 0 bases, with 11 bases remaining between them. Germline V lookup: CDR1 GTSNPN, CDR2 SVGIG (reference sequence). This CDR3 is built from 14 residues.

This clonotype was seen many times. The chain carries TRBV11-3 and TRBJ2-7; maybe TRBD2 (5 bases). CDR1 SGHNT and CDR2 YENEEA come from the germline V gene. V lost 1 base to trimming and J lost 3 bases, with 10 bases between them. This CDR3 spans 14 amino acids. As DNA, the CDR3 is TGTGCCAGCAGCTTAGGTCGCCGGGACTACGAGCAGTACTTC. This gives the protein CASSLGRRDYEQYF.

In its sample, this clonotype was seen many times. The J gene is TRBJ2-7, the V gene TRBV12-3 or TRBV12-4; D is perhaps TRBD1 or TRBD2 (5 bases each). The CDR3 consists of 13 residues. Trimming removed 6 bases from V and 3 bases from J, with 12 bases in between. In nucleotides, the CDR3 is TGTGCCAGCAGCCGGGACGATGGCTACGAGCAGTACTTC. Encoded protein: CASSRDDGYEQYF.

This clonotype was seen ten or more times. The rearrangement links TRBV5-1 to TRBJ2-1; perhaps TRBD2 as D (5 bases). V lost 6 bases, J lost 6 bases, and 13 bases lay in between. Per germline, CDR1 SGHRS and CDR2 YFSETQ. The CDR3 spans 13 residues. The CDR3 sequence is CASTPGNFNEQFF. DNA of the CDR3: TGCGCCAGCACCCCGGGGAATTTCAATGAGCAGTTCTTC.

V and J are TRBV28 and TRBJ2-7; D remains unclear. Per the germline V gene, CDR1 is MDHEN and CDR2 is SYDVKM. Trimming shortened V by 3 bases and J by 3 bases, and 24 bases separated the two germline ends. CDR3 length: 18 amino acids. The DNA for the CDR3 is TGTGCCAGCAGTTTGTTTATAGGAGCTTTGGGCTGGTACTACGAGCAGTACTTC. Translating gives CASSLFIGALGWYYEQYF.

This clonotype was recorded many times. The chain has TRBV2 and TRBJ2-5, with a tentative D call TRBD1 (8 bases). Per germline, CDR1 SNHLY and CDR2 FYNNEI. Deletions cut 6 bases from V and 4 bases from J, with 15 bases between. This CDR3 spans 14 amino acids. This CDR3 is CASSQQGGGETQYF. For the CDR3, the DNA is TGTGCCAGCAGCCAACAGGGGGGGGGAGAGACCCAGTACTTC.

This clonotype was seen many times. V is TRBV29-1 and J is TRBJ2-7; D possibly uses TRBD1 or TRBD2 (5 bases each). Germline loops: CDR1 SQVTM, CDR2 ANQGSEA. Trimming shortened V by 2 bases and J by 3 bases, and 11 bases separated the two germline ends. The CDR3 is 13 residues long. CDR3 protein: CSVELGVHYEQYF. The CDR3 DNA reads TGCAGCGTTGAACTGGGGGTGCACTACGAGCAGTACTTC.

For the CDR3, the DNA is TGCGCCTCAGAAGGGGGGCTGGACACCGGGGAGCTGTTTTTT. Its protein product is CASEGGLDTGELFF. The rearrangement joins TRBV5-1 to TRBJ2-2; D may match TRBD1 or TRBD2 (6 bases each). The germline V gene has CDR1 SGHRS and CDR2 YFSETQ. The V and J ends lost 10 bases and 3 bases respectively, with 16 bases between them. CDR3 length: 14 residues.

This clonotype showed up many times. The chain combines TRBV30 with TRBJ1-2; tentative D call: TRBD1 (5 bases). The CDR3 runs to 12 residues. CDR1 is GTSNPN and CDR2 is SVGIG in the germline V gene (reference sequence). V lost 7 bases, J lost 2 bases, and 11 bases lay in between. CDR3 bases: TGTGCCTCGGCGGGACCGAACTATGGCTACACCTTC. It translates to CASAGPNYGYTF.

As regards this clonotype: Since a much larger clone is just one base distant, this may be a read error. This chain links TRBV5-1 with TRBJ2-2; TRBD1 might be the D (6 bases). CDR1 is SGHRS and CDR2 is YFSETQ in the germline V gene. The CDR3 has 16 residues. The CDR3 region is CASSLTGMTNAGELFF. CDR3 nucleotides: TGCGCCAGCAGCCTCACAGGGATGACGAACGCCGGGGAGCTGTTTTTT.

This clonotype was observed at least ten times. The rearrangement joins TRBV12-3 or TRBV12-4 to TRBJ2-7; 8 bases map to TRBD1. This CDR3 has 15 amino acids. With 6 bases clipped from V and 5 bases from J, the junction kept 12 bases outside the gene matches. CDR3 nucleotides: TGTGCCAGCAGCCCCGGATCGGACAGGGACCACGAGCAGTACTTC. This gives the protein CASSPGSDRDHEQYF.